The 26 T cell receptor beta chains in this list originate from one sample, sequenced in a study of control samples from healthy donors and cancer patients. Only in-frame clones appear in the TCRdb table, and some are missing; sequencing was by immunoSEQ multiplex PCR. The data hold some 110,000 clones, with 88% observed a single time. The sequenced material came from blood. The receptor set was obtained from a woman in her seventies in good health.

V is TRBV12-3 or TRBV12-4 and J is TRBJ1-2; D gene ambiguous. The length of the CDR3 is 13 residues. Trimming stripped 6 bases from V and 8 bases from J, with 16 bases between. CDR3 residues: CASSHRRVVGYTF. The CDR3 DNA is TGTGCCAGCAGCCACCGGAGGGTAGTGGGCTACACCTTC.

By sample share, this clone is medium-sized. The V and J genes are TRBV19 and TRBJ1-5, with D hard to call. Germline lookup yields CDR1 LNHDA and CDR2 SQIVND (reference sequence). Trimming took off 0 bases at V and 4 bases at J, with 4 bases between the two ends. CDR3 length: 13 residues. The DNA of the CDR3 is TGTGCCAGTAGTATAGATCTGAATCAGCCCCAGCATTTT. Protein sequence: CASSIDLNQPQHF.

The chain is built from TRBV4-2 and TRBJ2-5; TRBD2 agrees at 10 bases. Trimming cost V 3 bases and J 3 bases; bases outside gene matches: 4. The CDR3 length is 15 residues. CDR1 LGHNA and CDR2 YNFKEQ come from the germline V gene. CDR3 nucleotide sequence: TGTGCCAGCAGCCATCTACTAGCGGGGAAAGAGACCCAGTACTTC. Translating gives CASSHLLAGKETQYF.

In its sample, this clone was seen once. The V gene is TRBV4-1, the J gene TRBJ2-2; 7 nucleotides agree with TRBD1. The germline V gene encodes CDR1 MGHRA and CDR2 YSYEKL. V shed 3 bases, J shed 5 bases, and the junction held 9 bases outside the gene matches. The CDR3 is 16 residues long. The CDR3 protein is CASSHPGQLGTGELFF. The CDR3 nucleotides are TGCGCCAGCAGCCATCCGGGACAGTTAGGGACCGGGGAGCTGTTTTTT.

V is TRBV11-2 and J is TRBJ1-4, with TRBD1 matching 7 bases. With 5 bases clipped from V and 4 bases from J, the junction kept 4 bases outside the gene matches. Germline CDR1 is SGHAT and CDR2 is FQNNGV. The CDR3 is 14 residues long. The CDR3 here is CASSPGTVNEKLFF. CDR3 DNA sequence: TGTGCCAGCAGCCCCGGGACAGTTAATGAAAAACTGTTTTTT.

The chain combines TRBV11-1 with TRBJ2-5; the D is unclear. The CDR3 is 15 residues long. Looked up from germline, CDR1 is SGHAT and CDR2 is FQDESV (reference sequence). V dropped 0 bases and J dropped 5 bases, with 13 bases sitting between them. CDR3 in amino acids: CASSLAGRRPETQYF. CDR3 bases: TGTGCCAGCAGCTTAGCTGGCAGAAGGCCGGAGACCCAGTACTTC.

A single count supports this clone. J is TRBJ2-5 and V is TRBV11-2; D not resolved. Germline V CDR1 and CDR2: SGHAT, FQNNGV. V was clipped by 3 bases and J by 5 bases, with 4 bases between them. This CDR3 spans 11 amino acids. Here the CDR3 reads CASSLTETQYF. CDR3 coding DNA: TGTGCCAGCAGCTTGACCGAGACCCAGTACTTC.

The chain couples TRBV2 to TRBJ1-2, with D possibly TRBD1 on 6 matching bases. V lost 6 bases and J 4 bases, leaving 9 bases between the germline ends. This CDR3 has 12 amino acids. CDR1 is SNHLY and CDR2 is FYNNEI in the germline V gene. The CDR3 is CASRGGSYGYTF. CDR3 DNA sequence: TGTGCCAGCAGAGGGGGGAGCTATGGCTACACCTTC. The whole variable domain, filled in from reference TRBV2 and TRBJ1-2, reads EPEVTQTPSHQVTQMGQEVILRCVPISNHLYFYWYRQILGQKVEFLVSFYNNEISEKSEIFDDQFSVERPDGSNFTLKIRSTKLEDSAMYFCASRGGSYGYTFGSGTRLTVV.

The chain recombines TRBV6-1 with TRBJ1-3; D ambiguous. Trimming shortened V by 3 bases and J by 2 bases, and 11 bases separated the two germline ends. Germline CDR1 and CDR2: MNHNS and SASEGT. This CDR3 has 15 residues. CDR3 nucleotide sequence: TGTGCCAGCAGTGAGGTACCCAACACTGGAAACACCATATATTTT. It encodes CASSEVPNTGNTIYF.

The chain is built from TRBV6-5 and TRBJ1-3; unclear D gene. V dropped 7 bases and J dropped 0 bases, with 7 bases sitting between them. In germline, CDR1 is MNHEY, CDR2 SVGAGI. CDR3 size: 13 residues. The chain's CDR3 is CASKTNSGNTIYF. CDR3 sequence (DNA): TGTGCCAGCAAGACCAACTCTGGAAACACCATATATTTT.

The V gene is TRBV19, the J gene TRBJ1-1; 7 bases are shared with TRBD1. This CDR3 comprises 14 residues. Trimming removed 7 bases from V and 3 bases from J; junction bases left unmatched: 8. In germline, CDR1 is LNHDA, CDR2 SQIVND (reference sequence). In DNA form, the CDR3 reads TGTGCCAGTATAGGGGGCAGGGTCGACACTGAAGCTTTCTTT. Its translation: CASIGGRVDTEAFF.

The V call is TRBV5-5, the J call TRBJ2-4; 8 bases fit TRBD1. There are 16 residues in the CDR3. V gave up 5 bases and J gave up 7 bases; unmatched junction bases: 14. Germline loops: CDR1 SGHKS, CDR2 YYEKEE (reference sequence). The CDR3 loop is CASRPGQGGRWNIQYF. The CDR3 DNA sequence: TGTGCCAGCAGACCCGGACAGGGTGGTCGTTGGAACATTCAGTACTTC.

The chain has TRBV2 and TRBJ1-2, with a tentative D call TRBD1 (6 bases). V lost 6 bases and J lost 4, with 12 bases in between. There are 13 residues in the CDR3. Per the germline V gene, CDR1 is SNHLY and CDR2 is FYNNEI. The CDR3 loop is CASREEGGYGYTF. CDR3 DNA: TGTGCCAGCAGAGAGGAGGGGGGCTATGGCTACACCTTC.

The chain uses TRBV20-1 and TRBJ2-7, with no clear D. The CDR3 contains 10 residues. V lost 3 bases and J lost 5, with 5 bases in between. Germline CDR1 reads DFQATT; CDR2 reads SNEGSKA (reference sequence). The CDR3 coding sequence is TGCAGTGCTAGTTGGGACGAGCAGTACTTC. As protein: CSASWDEQYF.

This clone has just one count. J is TRBJ1-2 and V is TRBV4-3, with D unclear. The length of the CDR3 is 12 residues. V was pared by 1 base and J by 2 bases, with 2 bases between. In germline, CDR1 is LGHNA, CDR2 YSLEER. This CDR3 is CASSQANYGYTF. The DNA of the CDR3 is TGCGCCAGCAGCCAAGCGAACTATGGCTACACCTTC.

The rearrangement joins TRBV4-1 to TRBJ1-1; D gene unclear. The germline CDR1 and CDR2 sequences are MGHRA and YSYEKL. Trimming pared 0 bases from V and 1 base from J, leaving 9 bases between. The CDR3 loop spans 15 amino acids. The chain's CDR3 is CASSQEDMANTEAFF. The CDR3 region has the DNA TGCGCCAGCAGCCAAGAGGATATGGCGAACACTGAAGCTTTCTTT.

The chain couples TRBV19 to TRBJ1-1, with D tentatively TRBD1 (6 bases). The CDR3 loop spans 13 amino acids. The germline V gene has CDR1 LNHDA and CDR2 SQIVND (reference sequence). V lost 7 bases to trimming and J lost 4 bases, with 13 bases between them. DNA of the CDR3: TGTGCCAGTAAAGGGGGGTGGGCCACTGAAGCTTTCTTT. It encodes CASKGGWATEAFF. The entire variable domain, with the rest obtained from reference TRBV19 and TRBJ1-1, is as follows: DGGITQSPKYLFRKEGQNVTLSCEQNLNHDAMYWYRQDPGQGLRLIYYSQIVNDFQKGDIAEGYSVSREKKESFPLTVTSAQKNPTAFYLCASKGGWATEAFFGQGTRLTVV.

The J gene is TRBJ1-2, the V gene TRBV24-1; TRBD1 might be the D (6 bases). The CDR3 consists of 14 residues. Germline CDR1 reads KGHDR; CDR2 reads SFDVKD. The V and J ends lost 5 bases and 4 bases respectively, with 13 bases between them. The CDR3 sequence: CATSASGVSYGYTF. In nucleotides, the CDR3 is TGTGCCACCAGTGCCTCAGGGGTTAGCTATGGCTACACCTTC.

The chain links TRBV25-1 to TRBJ1-4, with D perhaps matching TRBD1 (6 bases). The CDR3 sequence is 15 residues long. Germline CDR1 reads MGHDK; CDR2 reads SYGVNS. V lost 5 bases and J 3 bases, leaving 13 bases between the germline ends. The CDR3 nucleotides read TGTGCCAGCAGTTACCTGGACAGATCTAATGAAAAACTGTTTTTT. As protein: CASSYLDRSNEKLFF.

The J gene is TRBJ2-7, the V gene TRBV6-5; 9 nucleotides agree with TRBD1. Germline V CDR1 and CDR2: MNHEY, SVGAGI. The V and J ends lost 2 bases and 3 bases, in that order; junction bases with no gene match: 5. CDR3 size: 15 residues. The CDR3 coding sequence is TGTGCCAGCAGTTACACGGACAGGGGAGTCTACGAGCAGTACTTC. Encoded protein: CASSYTDRGVYEQYF.

The sample holds a few counts of this clone. The chain carries TRBV7-2 and TRBJ2-7; the D gene is possibly TRBD2 (5 bases). The CDR3 has 12 amino acids. The germline CDR1 and CDR2 sequences are SGHTA and FQGNSA. Deletions cut 4 bases from V and 2 bases from J, with 6 bases between. The CDR3 region has the DNA TGTGCCAGCAGCTCCGGGGCCTACGAGCAGTACTTC. It specifies CASSSGAYEQYF. Based on the CDR3 plus reference TRBV7-2 and TRBJ2-7, the full variable domain is GAGVSQSPSNKVTEKGKDVELRCDPISGHTALYWYRQSLGQGLEFLIYFQGNSAPDKSGLPSDRFSAERTGGSVSTLTIQRTQQEDSAVYLCASSSGAYEQYFGPGTRLTVT.

V and J are TRBV7-2 and TRBJ2-1; 10 nucleotides match TRBD2. The CDR3 spans 15 residues. CDR1 is SGHTA and CDR2 is FQGNSA in the germline V gene. The V segment lost 5 bases and the J segment 7 bases; nucleotides outside the gene matches: 8. DNA of the CDR3: TGTGCCAGCAGCCAAATAGCGGGGGGACGGAATGAGCAGTTCTTC. The encoded protein is CASSQIAGGRNEQFF.

The chain joins TRBV9 to TRBJ2-5; D perhaps matches TRBD1 (5 bases). V lost 0 bases and J 3 bases, leaving 9 bases between the germline ends. This CDR3 contains 14 residues. CDR1 SGDLS and CDR2 YYNGEE come from the germline V gene. The CDR3 bases are TGTGCCAGCAGCGTAGGGGCAGGGAAAGAGACCCAGTACTTC. It yields the protein CASSVGAGKETQYF. Using reference TRBV9 and TRBJ2-5 for the parts outside the CDR3, the full variable domain is DSGVTQTPKHLITATGQRVTLRCSPRSGDLSVYWYQQSLDQGLQFLIQYYNGEERAKGNILERFSAQQFPDLHSELNLSSLELGDSALYFCASSVGAGKETQYFGPGTRLLVL.

The chain carries TRBV5-4 and TRBJ2-1; 9 positions match TRBD2. The CDR3 consists of 17 residues. CDR1 is SGHNT and CDR2 is YYREEE in the germline V gene (reference sequence). V dropped 4 bases and J dropped 6; count of bases not matched to a gene: 14. The CDR3 DNA reads TGTGCCAGCAGCCCAAAGGCGGGGGGGCTCTCTCTCAATGAGCAGTTCTTC. Amino acid sequence: CASSPKAGGLSLNEQFF.

J is TRBJ1-6 and V is TRBV19, with a tentative D call TRBD1 (5 bases). Trimming removed 4 bases at V and 14 bases at J, with 18 bases between. Looked up from germline, CDR1 is LNHDA and CDR2 is SQIVND (reference sequence). The CDR3 runs 14 residues. The CDR3 here is CASSKGRDLGSLHF. The CDR3 DNA reads TGTGCCAGTAGTAAGGGACGGGACCTTGGATCCCTCCACTTT.

The chain recombines TRBV19 with TRBJ2-5; a possible D gene is TRBD2 (5 bases). Looked up from germline, CDR1 is LNHDA and CDR2 is SQIVND (reference sequence). The V end lost 6 bases, the J end lost 1 base, and 18 bases lay between the germline ends. CDR3 length equals 16 residues. CDR3 residues: CASSRVRKDFQETQYF. The CDR3, as DNA: TGTGCCAGTAGCCGTGTGAGGAAGGACTTCCAAGAGACCCAGTACTTC. Based on the CDR3 plus reference TRBV19 and TRBJ2-5, the full variable domain is DGGITQSPKYLFRKEGQNVTLSCEQNLNHDAMYWYRQDPGQGLRLIYYSQIVNDFQKGDIAEGYSVSREKKESFPLTVTSAQKNPTAFYLCASSRVRKDFQETQYFGPGTRLLVL.